These T cell receptor beta chains were read from a single sample in a study of post-analysis software for immune sequencing data. One entry per CDR3 protein results from TCRdb running MiXCR on the PCR reads. The data contain 750,000 to 950,000 distinct CDR3 sequences, approximately 53% of them singletons. What was sequenced was blood. These receptor sequences come from a girl between 5 and 17 years old with multiple sclerosis. CDR3s include the opening cysteine and the closing phenylalanine or tryptophan. The D gene is left open where the match is weak. Some rows have no size entry. The others give once, few or many, or a class for an expanded clone.

few	TRBJ2-1	-	TRBV20-1	CSARTRLEQFF	TGCAGTGCTAGAACCCGACTAGAGCAGTTCTTC
-	TRBJ1-2	TRBD1	TRBV18	CASSPGDSLDYTF	TGTGCCAGCTCACCAGGGGACAGCCTCGACTACACCTTC
-	TRBJ2-1	TRBD2	TRBV2	CASSDHWASGSKTYNEQFF	TGTGCCAGCAGTGATCATTGGGCTAGCGGGAGTAAAACCTACAATGAGCAGTTCTTC
-	TRBJ2-5	TRBD1	TRBV7-2	CASSLDSWDRVRQETQYF	TGTGCCAGCAGCTTAGATTCCTGGGACAGGGTACGCCAAGAGACCCAGTACTTC
few	TRBJ2-3	-	TRBV10-3	CAIGDSTDTQYF	TGTGCCATCGGGGACAGCACAGATACGCAGTATTTT
few	TRBJ2-5	TRBD2	TRBV9	CASSVGSSGSQETQYF	TGTGCCAGCAGCGTAGGGTCTAGCGGGAGCCAAGAGACCCAGTACTTC
-	TRBJ2-3	-	TRBV5-1	CASRYNRGNTQYF	TGCGCCAGCAGATATAATCGAGGAAATACGCAGTATTTT
-	TRBJ1-2	-	TRBV3-1	CASSPQITGYYGYTF	TGTGCCAGCAGCCCACAGATTACAGGGTACTATGGCTACACCTTC
-	TRBJ1-1	-	TRBV12-5	CASGIPWGATEAFF	TGTGCTAGTGGTATCCCTTGGGGGGCCACTGAAGCTTTCTTT
few	TRBJ2-1	TRBD2	TRBV29-1	CSVEGLSLLSGTYNEQFF	TGCAGCGTTGAAGGACTGTCCCTACTAAGCGGGACCTACAATGAGCAGTTCTTC
-	TRBJ1-1	-	TRBV6-5	CASSYSLLGEGEAFF	TGTGCCAGCAGTTACTCCTTGTTGGGGGAAGGGGAAGCTTTCTTT
-	TRBJ2-1	-	TRBV7-2	CASSHGLADEQFF	TGTGCCAGCAGCCATGGACTGGCGGATGAGCAGTTCTTC
-	TRBJ2-4	TRBD2	TRBV20-1	CSARVSVGTSGRDKNIQYF	TGCAGTGCTAGAGTTTCGGTGGGGACTAGCGGGAGGGACAAAAACATTCAGTACTTC
-	TRBJ2-7	TRBD2	TRBV25-1	CASSEYAGEYDEQYF	TGTGCCAGCAGTGAATACGCGGGGGAATATGACGAGCAGTACTTC
-	TRBJ2-7	-	TRBV5-1	CASSLVTGAYEQYF	TGCGCCAGCAGCTTGGTTACGGGAGCCTACGAGCAGTACTTC
-	TRBJ2-1	TRBD1	TRBV5-1	CASSFPVQDRVPREQFF	TGCGCCAGCAGCTTTCCTGTCCAGGACAGGGTCCCAAGGGAGCAGTTCTTC
few	TRBJ2-7	TRBD1	TRBV29-1	CSVIDRAGYEQYF	TGCAGCGTGATCGACAGGGCGGGCTACGAGCAGTACTTC
few	TRBJ2-1	TRBD2	TRBV18	CASSPPPLAGEWNEQFF	TGTGCCAGCTCACCACCTCCACTAGCGGGAGAGTGGAATGAGCAGTTCTTC
-	TRBJ2-1	TRBD1	TRBV3-1	CASSQDWDSWQFF	TGTGCCAGCAGCCAAGATTGGGACAGTTGGCAGTTCTTC
-	TRBJ2-3	TRBD2	TRBV20-1	CSAQYPGTSGDTQYF	TGCAGTGCCCAATACCCCGGGACTAGCGGGGATACGCAGTATTTT
-	TRBJ1-2	-	TRBV12-3/TRBV12-4	CASSLTGNYDYTF	TGTGCCAGCAGCCTCACAGGAAACTATGACTACACCTTC
-	TRBJ1-5	-	TRBV28	CASSLSGLGNQPQHF	TGTGCCAGCAGTTTATCGGGACTGGGCAATCAGCCCCAGCATTTT
-	TRBJ2-3	-	TRBV7-9	CASSFEISGGTDTQYF	TGTGCCAGCAGCTTTGAAATTAGCGGAGGGACAGATACGCAGTATTTT
-	TRBJ2-1	TRBD2	TRBV9	CASSGGTSAYNEQFF	TGTGCCAGCAGCGGCGGGACTAGCGCGTACAATGAGCAGTTCTTC
-	TRBJ2-1	TRBD1	TRBV24-1	CATSEGDSNEQFF	TGTGCCACCAGTGAGGGGGACAGCAATGAGCAGTTCTTC
-	TRBJ2-7	TRBD1	TRBV12-3/TRBV12-4	CASRPDRVVEQYF	TGTGCCAGCAGACCCGACAGGGTAGTCGAGCAGTACTTC
-	TRBJ2-5	-	TRBV15	CATSLHSTNQETQYF	TGTGCCACCAGTCTCCACAGCACAAATCAAGAGACCCAGTACTTC
once	TRBJ1-4	-	TRBV20-1	CSARVQRGKLFF	TGCAGTGCTAGAGTTCAAAGGGGAAAACTGTTTTTT
-	TRBJ2-3	-	TRBV29-1	CSVGGFITDTQYF	TGCAGCGTCGGCGGGTTTATCACAGATACGCAGTATTTT
once	TRBJ2-1	TRBD2	TRBV5-1	CASSLFSGRARGNEQFF	TGCGCCAGCAGCTTGTTTAGCGGGAGGGCCCGGGGCAATGAGCAGTTCTTC
-	TRBJ2-3	-	TRBV6-6	CASSSYGTDTQYF	TGTGCCAGCAGTTCATACGGCACAGATACGCAGTATTTT
many	TRBJ2-5	TRBD1	TRBV29-1	CSAVDRGETQYF	TGCAGCGCCGTAGACAGGGGGGAGACCCAGTACTTC
-	TRBJ2-1	TRBD2	TRBV29-1	CSVEEWTSSNEQFF	TGCAGCGTTGAAGAGTGGACTAGCTCCAATGAGCAGTTCTTC
-	TRBJ2-1	-	TRBV20-1	CSAGRQELISYNEQFF	TGCAGTGCTGGGCGGCAGGAACTGATCTCCTACAATGAGCAGTTCTTC
few	TRBJ1-2	-	TRBV7-2	CASSQGSIDYGYTF	TGTGCCAGCAGCCAGGGTAGCATAGACTATGGCTACACCTTC
-	TRBJ2-5	-	TRBV3-1	CASSQVPLFLQETQYF	TGTGCCAGTAGCCAAGTTCCCCTGTTCCTCCAAGAGACCCAGTACTTC
-	TRBJ2-3	-	TRBV20-1	CSAHDPPAPTDTQYF	TGCAGTGCTCATGACCCGCCGGCCCCCACAGATACGCAGTATTTT
once	TRBJ1-2	TRBD1	TRBV6-5	CASSRTWTGANYGYTF	TGTGCCAGCAGTCGCACATGGACAGGAGCTAACTATGGCTACACCTTC
-	TRBJ2-5	-	TRBV6-5	CASGGGWGKNEQYF	TGTGCCAGCGGTGGAGGCTGGGGGAAGAATGAGCAGTACTTC
-	TRBJ1-2	-	TRBV7-9	CASSLVQIYYGYTF	TGTGCCAGCAGCTTAGTACAGATTTACTATGGCTACACCTTC
-	TRBJ2-1	TRBD2	TRBV20-1	CSGTAPTSGNYNEQFF	TGCAGTGGGACGGCCCCGACTAGCGGGAACTACAATGAGCAGTTCTTC
-	TRBJ1-2	-	TRBV29-1	CSVRGTVFNYGYTF	TGCAGCGTGAGGGGAACAGTTTTTAACTATGGCTACACCTTC
-	TRBJ1-1	-	TRBV7-2	CASSLGGSRDTEAFF	TGTGCCAGCAGCTTAGGGGGGTCGAGGGACACTGAAGCTTTCTTT
few	TRBJ2-5	-	TRBV9	CASSQGSGETQYF	TGTGCCAGCAGTCAGGGGTCTGGGGAGACCCAGTACTTC
-	TRBJ1-2	TRBD1	TRBV29-1	CSVVPTGGDYGYTF	TGCAGCGTTGTACCGACAGGGGGGGACTATGGCTACACCTTC
-	TRBJ2-5	TRBD1	TRBV6-6	CASSEFPGQGAETQYF	TGTGCCAGCAGCGAATTCCCGGGACAGGGGGCGGAGACCCAGTACTTC
few	TRBJ2-7	-	TRBV6-2/TRBV6-3	CASRTIRRERSSYEQYF	TGTGCCAGCAGGACGATAAGACGGGAAAGGAGCTCCTACGAGCAGTACTTC
once	TRBJ2-1	-	TRBV7-3	CASSTFKGEQFF	TGTGCCAGCAGCACATTCAAGGGTGAGCAGTTCTTC
-	TRBJ1-1	-	TRBV20-1	CSARLGPLNTEAFF	TGCAGTGCTAGACTAGGGCCACTGAACACTGAAGCTTTCTTT
-	TRBJ2-3	-	TRBV5-1	CASSSGQPGTDMQYF	TGCGCCAGCAGCTCTGGGCAACCTGGCACAGATATGCAGTATTTT
few	TRBJ2-7	TRBD2	TRBV27	CASSSSRLAGFYEQYF	TGTGCCAGCAGTTCCTCCCGACTAGCGGGTTTCTACGAGCAGTACTTC
many	TRBJ2-7	-	TRBV7-6	CASSLGSEYEQYF	TGTGCCAGCAGCTTAGGGTCCGAGTACGAGCAGTACTTC
-	TRBJ2-5	TRBD2	TRBV3-1	CASSQRLAGSETQYF	TGTGCCAGCAGCCAAAGGCTAGCGGGATCGGAGACCCAGTACTTC
many	TRBJ1-2	-	TRBV12-3/TRBV12-4	CASSRGTGYGYTF	TGTGCCAGCAGTCGGGGCACGGGCTATGGCTACACCTTC